These 25 T cell receptor beta chains share one sample of origin, sequenced in a study of beta chain features in type 1 diabetes. Overall study results and limits: Type 1 diabetes patients had moderately but significantly shorter TCRB CDR3s in all four CD4+ subsets.

Which antigens these TCRs recognize remains unknown. Expressed TCRB transcripts got sequenced, as all isolated RNA was reverse transcribed. The method was immunoSEQ multiplex PCR; TCRdb's version includes in-frame clones alone and lacks a portion of them. This table holds around 710,000 clones, 9.5% to 15% found once. The sample taken for sequencing was naive CD4+ T cells from blood. Receptors were obtained from a man aged 25 to 40 with type 1 diabetes.

The chain combines TRBV20-1 with TRBJ2-7; D is possibly TRBD1 (6 bases). CDR3 length: 11 amino acids. Germline-derived CDR1 and CDR2 are DFQATT and SNEGSKA (reference sequence). The V and J ends lost 3 bases and 6 bases respectively, with 9 bases between them. DNA of the CDR3: TGCAGTGCTAGGACACAGGGCGAGCAGTACTTC. It specifies CSARTQGEQYF.

In this sample, this clone turned up a few times. V and J are TRBV6-6 and TRBJ1-2; no reliable D call. This CDR3 spans 13 amino acids. Germline V gene data show CDR1 as MNHNY and CDR2 as SVGAGI (reference sequence). The V end was cut by 5 bases, the J end by 2 bases, with 9 bases between. CDR3 region: CASSADGNYGYTF. For the CDR3, the DNA is TGTGCCAGCAGTGCGGACGGGAACTATGGCTACACCTTC.

This clone appeared a few times. The chain carries TRBV9 and TRBJ2-1; 7 bases align to TRBD2. Unmatched junction bases numbered 17, after V lost 6 bases and J lost 8 bases. Germline loops: CDR1 SGDLS, CDR2 YYNGEE. CDR3 size: 16 residues. Here the CDR3 reads CASTRREGPGFDEQFF. The CDR3 nucleotides are TGTGCCAGCACCAGAAGGGAGGGTCCGGGGTTCGATGAGCAGTTCTTC.

This chain connects TRBV30 to TRBJ2-7; D is unresolved. Trimming removed 3 bases from V and 6 bases from J, with 12 bases in between. CDR3 length: 12 residues. Germline V gene data show CDR1 as GTSNPN and CDR2 as SVGIG (reference sequence). CDR3 sequence: CAWSREYLEQYF. The CDR3 DNA reads as TGTGCCTGGAGCCGAGAATATCTCGAGCAGTACTTC. The full variable domain, with the rest looked up from reference TRBV30 and TRBJ2-7, is SQTIHQWPATLVQPVGSPLSLECTVEGTSNPNLYWYRQAAGRGLQLLFYSVGIGQISSEVPQNLSASRPQDRQFILSSKKLLLSDSGFYLCAWSREYLEQYFGPGTRLTVT.

This clone was counted a few times. The genes are TRBV20-1 and TRBJ1-2; no clear D gene. Looked up from germline, CDR1 is DFQATT and CDR2 is SNEGSKA (reference sequence). V shed 6 bases and J shed 8 bases, with 7 bases lying between them. The CDR3 covers 9 residues. CDR3 coding DNA: TGCAGTGCCGGTCCAGGCTACACCTTC. Translation: CSAGPGYTF.

CDR3 sequence (DNA): TGTGCCAGCAGCGGGGGTGACTACGAGCAGTACTTC. Residues: CASSGGDYEQYF. The genes are TRBV28 and TRBJ2-7, with D maybe TRBD2 (6 bases). Trimming took 6 bases from V and 3 from J, leaving 9 bases between them. The CDR3 loop spans 12 amino acids. Germline CDR1 and CDR2: MDHEN and SYDVKM.

A few counts support this clone. The J gene is TRBJ2-3, the V gene TRBV29-1; 8 nucleotides line up with TRBD2. The CDR3 consists of 15 residues. Looked up from germline, CDR1 is SQVTM and CDR2 is ANQGSEA. Losses at the gene ends were 7 bases for V and 3 bases for J; bases not matched to a gene: 12. The CDR3 spells CSGGSGERATDTQYF. DNA of the CDR3: TGCAGCGGTGGTAGCGGGGAAAGGGCGACAGATACGCAGTATTTT.

This clone was detected only a few times. This rearrangement joins TRBV15 to TRBJ2-2, with a tentative D call TRBD2 (6 bases). V shed 0 bases and J shed 0 bases, with 11 bases lying between them. From germline, CDR1 is LNHNV and CDR2 YYDKDF (reference sequence). This CDR3 has 17 amino acids. The CDR3 loop reads CATSREYGRSNTGELFF. In DNA form, the CDR3 reads TGTGCCACCAGCAGAGAATACGGGAGATCGAACACCGGGGAGCTGTTTTTT.

The J gene is TRBJ2-1, the V gene TRBV21-1; the DNA was not used to check the table's D call, TRBD1. TRBV21-1 is deemed a pseudogene. This CDR3 is built from 14 residues. The CDR3 loop reads CASKGATSYNEQFF. CDR3 DNA sequence: TGTGCCAGCAAGGGGGCTACCTCCTACAATGAGCAGTTCTTC.

Details on this clone: This sequence may be a read error, since a much larger clone differs from it by one base. This specimen includes other DNA sequences encoding the same CDR3. V is TRBV7-9 and J is TRBJ2-1, with no clear D. V lost 1 base and J 6 bases, leaving 4 bases between the germline ends. CDR3 length: 12 residues. Germline V lookup: CDR1 SEHNR, CDR2 FQNEAQ (reference sequence). DNA of the CDR3: TGTGCCAGCAGCTTAGAGGGCAATGAGCAGTTCTTC. Protein product: CASSLEGNEQFF.

V gene TRBV5-1 combines with J gene TRBJ2-2; possibly TRBD1 for D (6 bases). This CDR3 is built from 13 residues. CDR1 and CDR2 from the germline V gene are SGHRS and YFSETQ. Deletions cut 0 bases from V and 6 bases from J, with 6 bases between. CDR3 nucleotides: TGCGCCAGCAGCTTGGACAGGGCCGGGGAGCTGTTTTTT. Protein sequence: CASSLDRAGELFF.

This clone has more than one count but fewer than ten. The CDR3 loop reads CSARRGQGNQETQYF. In DNA, the CDR3 is TGCAGCGCGAGGCGAGGACAGGGGAACCAAGAGACCCAGTACTTC. V and J are TRBV29-1 and TRBJ2-5; 9 bases map to TRBD1. V lost 7 bases and J lost 0; bases outside the gene matches: 9. Germline assignment: CDR1 SQVTM and CDR2 ANQGSEA. The CDR3 is 15 residues long. Full variable domain (outside the CDR3, taken from reference TRBV29-1 and TRBJ2-5): SAVISQKPSRDICQRGTSLTIQCQVDSQVTMMFWYRQQPGQSLTLIATANQGSEATYESGFVIDKFPISRPNLTFSTLTVSNMSPEDSSIYLCSARRGQGNQETQYFGPGTRLLVL.

The chain uses TRBV6-1 and TRBJ2-5; no firm D call. V was cut by 4 bases and J by 0 bases, with 6 bases left in between. The CDR3 runs 13 residues. Germline V lookup: CDR1 MNHNS, CDR2 SASEGT. The CDR3 DNA reads TGTGCCAGCAGTGGCTCAGACCAAGAGACCCAGTACTTC. Translation: CASSGSDQETQYF.

This clone was counted between two and nine times. This chain connects TRBV6-5 to TRBJ2-4, with unresolved D. Germline loops: CDR1 MNHEY, CDR2 SVGAGI. V was clipped by 8 bases and J by 6 bases, with 11 bases between them. The CDR3 runs to 12 residues. CDR3 DNA sequence: TGTGCCAGCGCCGGGCCCGGAAACATTCAGTACTTC. This encodes CASAGPGNIQYF.

The CDR3 loop reads CASSPGPASGYTF. CDR3 DNA: TGTGCCAGCAGTCCCGGGCCGGCGTCAGGCTACACCTTC. V and J are TRBV6-6 and TRBJ1-2; D uncertain. CDR1 is MNHNY, CDR2 SVGAGI, per germline (reference sequence). This CDR3 is built from 13 residues. Trimming stripped 5 bases from V and 8 bases from J, with 15 bases between.

This clone has a handful of counts. CDR3 residues: CASSQAGTAIYGYTF. CDR3 nucleotides: TGTGCCAGCAGCCAAGCCGGGACAGCGATCTATGGCTACACCTTC. The chain uses TRBV14 and TRBJ1-2; 7 bases match TRBD1. This CDR3 comprises 15 residues. V trimming: 1 base; J trimming: 4 bases; junction bases outside the gene matches: 6. Looked up from germline, CDR1 is SGHDN and CDR2 is FVKESK. Drawing the rest from reference TRBV14 and TRBJ1-2, the complete variable domain is EAGVTQFPSHSVIEKGQTVTLRCDPISGHDNLYWYRRVMGKEIKFLLHFVKESKQDESGMPNNRFLAERTGGTYSTLKVQPAELEDSGVYFCASSQAGTAIYGYTFGSGTRLTVV.

In DNA form, the CDR3 reads TGTGCCAGCAGCTTAGTGGGAAACTACAATGAGCAGTTCTTC. The encoded protein is CASSLVGNYNEQFF. The rearrangement links TRBV7-9 to TRBJ2-1; D uncertain. V lost 1 base to trimming and J lost 3 bases, with 7 bases between them. The CDR3 has 14 amino acids. Germline V gives CDR1 SEHNR, CDR2 FQNEAQ (reference sequence).

The rearrangement links TRBV28 to TRBJ2-7; D unclear. Trimming took off 8 bases at V and 3 bases at J, with 17 bases between the two ends. This CDR3 spans 14 amino acids. The germline V gene has CDR1 MDHEN and CDR2 SYDVKM. The CDR3 here is CASGKAPSNYEQYF. The CDR3 region has the DNA TGTGCCAGCGGAAAGGCACCATCCAACTACGAGCAGTACTTC.

The table lists this clone with a few counts. V gene TRBV7-9 combines with J gene TRBJ1-2; 7 bases match TRBD1. The CDR3 is made up of 13 amino acids. Germline loops: CDR1 SEHNR, CDR2 FQNEAQ (reference sequence). With V trimmed by 5 bases and J by 7 bases, 7 bases remained unmatched. CDR3 loop: CASSPQGVSGYTF. Written as DNA, the CDR3 is TGTGCCAGCAGCCCTCAGGGGGTTAGTGGCTACACCTTC.

The chain employs TRBV18 and TRBJ2-5, with D uncertain. Germline V CDR1 and CDR2: KGHSH, LQKENI. V gave up 5 bases and J gave up 2 bases, with 12 bases separating them. This CDR3 contains 14 residues. As DNA, the CDR3 is TGTGCCAGCTCAACCGGGCAGAAACAAGAGACCCAGTACTTC. This translates into CASSTGQKQETQYF.

This clone was detected a few times. The CDR3 is CASSLRTGYEQYF. In nucleotides, the CDR3 is TGTGCCAGCAGTTTACGGACAGGGTACGAGCAGTACTTC. The J gene is TRBJ2-7, the V gene TRBV6-1; 8 nucleotides agree with TRBD1. This CDR3 has 13 residues. Losses at the gene ends were 5 bases for V and 4 bases for J; bases not matched to a gene: 4. Germline CDR1 is MNHNS and CDR2 is SASEGT.

This clone was observed a handful of times. Other nucleotide sequences in the sample specify the same CDR3. This chain joins TRBV29-1 and TRBJ1-5; possibly TRBD1 for D (6 bases). Germline lookup yields CDR1 SQVTM and CDR2 ANQGSEA. The CDR3 is 13 residues long. The V end was cut by 6 bases, the J end by 5 bases, with 14 bases between. The CDR3 coding sequence is TGCAGCGTATTACAGGGTGGAGATCAGCCCCAGCATTTT. Translation: CSVLQGGDQPQHF.

This clone was counted a few times. The CDR3 spells CASSRGNTGELFF. The CDR3, as DNA: TGTGCCAGCAGCAGGGGGAACACCGGGGAGCTGTTTTTT. This chain links TRBV25-1 with TRBJ2-2, with a tentative D call TRBD1 (6 bases). The CDR3 runs to 13 residues. Germline assignment: CDR1 MGHDK and CDR2 SYGVNS. The ends were cut back, 6 bases at V and 1 base at J, with 6 bases in the middle.

This clone has just a few counts. The chain is built from TRBV7-9 and TRBJ2-3; D is possibly TRBD1 or TRBD2 (5 bases each). Germline V lookup: CDR1 SEHNR, CDR2 FQNEAQ (reference sequence). V was clipped by 1 base and J by 2 bases, with 16 bases between them. The CDR3 consists of 17 residues. DNA of the CDR3: TGTGCCAGCAGCTTAGGACCGGGGCACACCCCCACAGATACGCAGTATTTT. Its translation is CASSLGPGHTPTDTQYF.

This rearrangement joins TRBV7-9 to TRBJ2-5; maybe TRBD1 (6 bases). CDR3 length equals 16 residues. Germline assignment: CDR1 SEHNR and CDR2 FQNEAQ (reference sequence). The V end lost 0 bases, the J end lost 2 bases, and 13 bases lay between the germline ends. CDR3 in DNA: TGTGCCAGCAGCTTAGCGCCTAGGACAGTACAAGAGACCCAGTACTTC. It translates to CASSLAPRTVQETQYF. Supplemented by reference TRBV7-9 and TRBJ2-5, the full variable domain reads DTGVSQNPRHKITKRGQNVTFRCDPISEHNRLYWYRQTLGQGPEFLTYFQNEAQLEKSRLLSDRFSAERPKGSFSTLEIQRTEQGDSAMYLCASSLAPRTVQETQYFGPGTRLLVL.